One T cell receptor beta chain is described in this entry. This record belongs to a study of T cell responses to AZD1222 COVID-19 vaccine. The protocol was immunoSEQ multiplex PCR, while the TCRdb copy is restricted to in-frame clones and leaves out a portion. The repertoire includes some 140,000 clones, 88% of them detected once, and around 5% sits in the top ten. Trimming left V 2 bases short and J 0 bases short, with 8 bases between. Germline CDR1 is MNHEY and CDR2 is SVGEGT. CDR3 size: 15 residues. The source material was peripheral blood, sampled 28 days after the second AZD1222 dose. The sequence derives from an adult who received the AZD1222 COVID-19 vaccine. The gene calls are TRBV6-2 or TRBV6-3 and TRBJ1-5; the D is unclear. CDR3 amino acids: CASSYEQDSNQPQHF. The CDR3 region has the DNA TGTGCCAGCAGTTACGAGCAGGATAGCAATCAGCCCCAGCATTTT.